The rows below give T cell receptor beta chains drawn from one sample of a study of CXCR3-negative and CXCR3-positive naive CD8 T cells. TCRdb reprocessed the 5' RACE reads; each CDR3 protein has one entry and no DNA is given. There are over 45,000 distinct CDR3 sequences in the sample, with about 0.4% held by the top ten. The sample was naive CXCR3- CD8+ T cells from blood. All receptors come from a human donor in good health. Some clones in this sample may be carry-over from other donors' samples. CDR3s include the opening cysteine and the closing phenylalanine or tryptophan.

v_call: TRBV27; j_call: TRBJ2-7; cdr3_aa: CASSQTLTGYEQYF
v_call: TRBV29-1; j_call: TRBJ2-3; cdr3_aa: CSVEGVDSTDTQYF
v_call: TRBV20-1; j_call: TRBJ2-1; cdr3_aa: CSARDDSGAYNEQFF
v_call: TRBV6-6; j_call: TRBJ2-3; cdr3_aa: CASSPKLAGVADTQYF
v_call: TRBV3-1; j_call: TRBJ2-7; cdr3_aa: CASSQDFRDGRGYEQYF
v_call: TRBV6-2/TRBV6-3; j_call: TRBJ2-2; cdr3_aa: CASIANPYRANTGELFF
v_call: TRBV7-9; j_call: TRBJ2-7; cdr3_aa: CASSRGGNEQYF
v_call: TRBV2; j_call: TRBJ2-3; cdr3_aa: CASTGSPDTQYF
v_call: TRBV12-3/TRBV12-4; j_call: TRBJ2-3; cdr3_aa: CASSFSIGTDTQYF
v_call: TRBV6-2/TRBV6-3; j_call: TRBJ2-7; cdr3_aa: CASGLGYEQYF
v_call: TRBV7-6; j_call: TRBJ1-4; cdr3_aa: CASSPAPGPAIAKLFF
v_call: TRBV2; j_call: TRBJ1-2; cdr3_aa: CASGDSYGYTF
v_call: TRBV28; j_call: TRBJ2-3; cdr3_aa: CASRRQGTDTQYF
v_call: TRBV20-1; j_call: TRBJ2-5; cdr3_aa: CSATDRRGETQYF
v_call: TRBV29-1; j_call: TRBJ2-7; cdr3_aa: CSVEDTGGYYEQYF
v_call: TRBV7-9; j_call: TRBJ2-1; cdr3_aa: CASGGNNEQFF
v_call: TRBV12-5; j_call: TRBJ2-5; cdr3_aa: CASGLTDGQETQYF
v_call: TRBV4-2; j_call: TRBJ2-1; cdr3_aa: CASSQAGGGAYNEQFF
v_call: TRBV7-9; j_call: TRBJ2-7; cdr3_aa: CASSLEHTGSYEQYF
v_call: TRBV20-1; j_call: TRBJ1-1; cdr3_aa: CSARLPTRLNTEAFF